These T cell receptor beta chains were read from a single sample in a study of T-cell memory formation after mild COVID-19. One entry per CDR3 protein, called by TCRdb with MiXCR from the 5' RACE reads. This sample has 150,000 to 200,000 distinct CDR3 sequences; 25% to 40% occur once, and the top ten carry about 12%. The sample taken for sequencing was PBMCs or a T cell subset sorted from them (not recorded which). Receptors originate from an adult woman who had mild COVID-19 (a few samples of this study predate the infection). Cell type and time point are not known. Both conserved end residues are part of each CDR3. The order of the fields is D gene, J gene, V gene, clone size, CDR3 protein, CDR3 DNA. D genes are given only for firm matches. Part of the rows lack a size; the others show once, few, many or a class for expanded clones.

d_gene: TRBD1
j_gene: TRBJ1-4
v_gene: TRBV19
abundance: .
CDR3aa: CATSKVGQATNEKLFF
CDR3nt: TGTGCCACCAGTAAGGTCGGACAGGCAACTAATGAAAAACTGTTTTTT

d_gene: TRBD2
j_gene: TRBJ2-7
v_gene: TRBV12-3/TRBV12-4
abundance: .
CDR3aa: CASGVAGGISYEQYF
CDR3nt: TGTGCCAGCGGGGTGGCGGGGGGGATTTCCTACGAGCAGTACTTC

d_gene: TRBD1
j_gene: TRBJ1-2
v_gene: TRBV7-2
abundance: few
CDR3aa: CASSLGLRGQGTYNYGYTF
CDR3nt: TGTGCCAGCAGCTTAGGACTGCGGGGACAGGGTACTTATAACTATGGCTACACCTTC

d_gene: TRBD1
j_gene: TRBJ2-1
v_gene: TRBV7-3
abundance: few
CDR3aa: CASSIRPGQGTEQFF
CDR3nt: TGTGCCAGCAGCATCAGACCGGGACAGGGAACTGAGCAGTTCTTC

d_gene: .
j_gene: TRBJ1-5
v_gene: TRBV15
abundance: .
CDR3aa: CATSREQADNQPQHF
CDR3nt: TGTGCCACCAGCAGAGAACAGGCCGACAATCAGCCCCAGCATTTT

d_gene: TRBD1
j_gene: TRBJ1-4
v_gene: TRBV12-3/TRBV12-4
abundance: few
CDR3aa: CASRTGPTNEKLFF
CDR3nt: TGTGCCAGCAGGACAGGGCCCACTAATGAAAAACTGTTTTTT

d_gene: TRBD2
j_gene: TRBJ2-1
v_gene: TRBV20-1
abundance: few
CDR3aa: CSASAGGSSYNEQFF
CDR3nt: TGCAGTGCTAGTGCCGGGGGGAGCTCCTACAATGAGCAGTTCTTC

d_gene: TRBD2
j_gene: TRBJ2-1
v_gene: TRBV9
abundance: .
CDR3aa: CASSPSIAGGPGREQFF
CDR3nt: TGTGCCAGCAGCCCCTCCATAGCGGGAGGGCCGGGGCGGGAGCAGTTCTTC

d_gene: TRBD2
j_gene: TRBJ2-3
v_gene: TRBV29-1
abundance: few
CDR3aa: CSVEDRFSGARVGTQYF
CDR3nt: TGCAGCGTTGAAGATCGCTTTAGCGGGGCCCGGGTTGGTACGCAGTATTTT

d_gene: .
j_gene: TRBJ1-5
v_gene: TRBV12-3/TRBV12-4
abundance: .
CDR3aa: CASSIGQYNQPQHF
CDR3nt: TGTGCCAGCAGTATTGGACAGTACAATCAGCCCCAGCATTTT

d_gene: .
j_gene: TRBJ2-5
v_gene: TRBV7-3
abundance: .
CDR3aa: CASSPRRQETQYF
CDR3nt: TGTGCCAGCAGCCCGCGGCGTCAAGAGACCCAGTACTTC

d_gene: .
j_gene: TRBJ2-5
v_gene: TRBV14
abundance: .
CDR3aa: CASSQDWNQYF
CDR3nt: TGTGCCAGCAGCCAAGATTGGAACCAGTACTTC

d_gene: TRBD2
j_gene: TRBJ2-1
v_gene: TRBV7-2
abundance: .
CDR3aa: CASSLVAASGYNEQFF
CDR3nt: TGTGCCAGCAGCTTAGTGGCAGCTAGCGGCTACAATGAGCAGTTCTTC

d_gene: .
j_gene: TRBJ2-7
v_gene: TRBV6-1
abundance: few
CDR3aa: CASSEEVSYEQYF
CDR3nt: TGTGCCAGCAGTGAAGAGGTTTCCTACGAGCAGTACTTC

d_gene: TRBD1
j_gene: TRBJ2-7
v_gene: TRBV12-3/TRBV12-4
abundance: many
CDR3aa: CASTRDRRHEQYF
CDR3nt: TGTGCCAGCACCCGGGACAGGCGACACGAGCAGTACTTC

d_gene: TRBD2
j_gene: TRBJ2-3
v_gene: TRBV12-3/TRBV12-4
abundance: .
CDR3aa: CASSEPSGRRGVDTQYF
CDR3nt: TGTGCCAGCAGCGAACCTAGCGGACGCCGGGGAGTAGATACGCAGTATTTT

d_gene: .
j_gene: TRBJ2-5
v_gene: TRBV11-2
abundance: .
CDR3aa: CASSLGRQIGTQYF
CDR3nt: TGTGCCAGCAGCTTAGGAAGGCAGATCGGGACCCAGTACTTC

d_gene: TRBD1
j_gene: TRBJ1-1
v_gene: TRBV30
abundance: few
CDR3aa: CASTGEMNTEAFF
CDR3nt: TGTGCCTCGACAGGGGAAATGAACACTGAAGCTTTCTTT

d_gene: .
j_gene: TRBJ1-1
v_gene: TRBV12-3/TRBV12-4
abundance: once
CDR3aa: CDSSLQITEAFF
CDR3nt: TGTGACAGCAGTTTACAAATCACTGAAGCTTTCTTT

d_gene: .
j_gene: TRBJ2-7
v_gene: TRBV20-1
abundance: few
CDR3aa: CSLKGHSSYEQYF
CDR3nt: TGCAGCCTAAAGGGGCATAGCTCCTACGAGCAGTACTTC

d_gene: TRBD2
j_gene: TRBJ2-1
v_gene: TRBV7-9
abundance: .
CDR3aa: CASSITSGRIGNEQFF
CDR3nt: TGTGCCAGCAGCATTACTAGCGGGAGGATCGGGAATGAGCAGTTCTTC

d_gene: .
j_gene: TRBJ2-2
v_gene: TRBV11-3
abundance: few
CDR3aa: CASSLEGGRELFF
CDR3nt: TGTGCCAGCAGCTTAGAGGGAGGCAGGGAGCTGTTTTTT

d_gene: .
j_gene: TRBJ2-3
v_gene: TRBV12-3/TRBV12-4
abundance: few
CDR3aa: CASSLARYTDTQYF
CDR3nt: TGTGCCAGCAGTTTAGCCCGATACACAGATACGCAGTATTTT

d_gene: .
j_gene: TRBJ2-7
v_gene: TRBV6-1
abundance: .
CDR3aa: CASSEYPGAYEQYF
CDR3nt: TGTGCCAGCAGTGAATACCCAGGGGCCTACGAGCAGTACTTC

d_gene: .
j_gene: TRBJ2-2
v_gene: TRBV19
abundance: few
CDR3aa: CASSILGNTGELFF
CDR3nt: TGTGCCAGTAGTATCTTGGGGAACACCGGGGAGCTGTTTTTT